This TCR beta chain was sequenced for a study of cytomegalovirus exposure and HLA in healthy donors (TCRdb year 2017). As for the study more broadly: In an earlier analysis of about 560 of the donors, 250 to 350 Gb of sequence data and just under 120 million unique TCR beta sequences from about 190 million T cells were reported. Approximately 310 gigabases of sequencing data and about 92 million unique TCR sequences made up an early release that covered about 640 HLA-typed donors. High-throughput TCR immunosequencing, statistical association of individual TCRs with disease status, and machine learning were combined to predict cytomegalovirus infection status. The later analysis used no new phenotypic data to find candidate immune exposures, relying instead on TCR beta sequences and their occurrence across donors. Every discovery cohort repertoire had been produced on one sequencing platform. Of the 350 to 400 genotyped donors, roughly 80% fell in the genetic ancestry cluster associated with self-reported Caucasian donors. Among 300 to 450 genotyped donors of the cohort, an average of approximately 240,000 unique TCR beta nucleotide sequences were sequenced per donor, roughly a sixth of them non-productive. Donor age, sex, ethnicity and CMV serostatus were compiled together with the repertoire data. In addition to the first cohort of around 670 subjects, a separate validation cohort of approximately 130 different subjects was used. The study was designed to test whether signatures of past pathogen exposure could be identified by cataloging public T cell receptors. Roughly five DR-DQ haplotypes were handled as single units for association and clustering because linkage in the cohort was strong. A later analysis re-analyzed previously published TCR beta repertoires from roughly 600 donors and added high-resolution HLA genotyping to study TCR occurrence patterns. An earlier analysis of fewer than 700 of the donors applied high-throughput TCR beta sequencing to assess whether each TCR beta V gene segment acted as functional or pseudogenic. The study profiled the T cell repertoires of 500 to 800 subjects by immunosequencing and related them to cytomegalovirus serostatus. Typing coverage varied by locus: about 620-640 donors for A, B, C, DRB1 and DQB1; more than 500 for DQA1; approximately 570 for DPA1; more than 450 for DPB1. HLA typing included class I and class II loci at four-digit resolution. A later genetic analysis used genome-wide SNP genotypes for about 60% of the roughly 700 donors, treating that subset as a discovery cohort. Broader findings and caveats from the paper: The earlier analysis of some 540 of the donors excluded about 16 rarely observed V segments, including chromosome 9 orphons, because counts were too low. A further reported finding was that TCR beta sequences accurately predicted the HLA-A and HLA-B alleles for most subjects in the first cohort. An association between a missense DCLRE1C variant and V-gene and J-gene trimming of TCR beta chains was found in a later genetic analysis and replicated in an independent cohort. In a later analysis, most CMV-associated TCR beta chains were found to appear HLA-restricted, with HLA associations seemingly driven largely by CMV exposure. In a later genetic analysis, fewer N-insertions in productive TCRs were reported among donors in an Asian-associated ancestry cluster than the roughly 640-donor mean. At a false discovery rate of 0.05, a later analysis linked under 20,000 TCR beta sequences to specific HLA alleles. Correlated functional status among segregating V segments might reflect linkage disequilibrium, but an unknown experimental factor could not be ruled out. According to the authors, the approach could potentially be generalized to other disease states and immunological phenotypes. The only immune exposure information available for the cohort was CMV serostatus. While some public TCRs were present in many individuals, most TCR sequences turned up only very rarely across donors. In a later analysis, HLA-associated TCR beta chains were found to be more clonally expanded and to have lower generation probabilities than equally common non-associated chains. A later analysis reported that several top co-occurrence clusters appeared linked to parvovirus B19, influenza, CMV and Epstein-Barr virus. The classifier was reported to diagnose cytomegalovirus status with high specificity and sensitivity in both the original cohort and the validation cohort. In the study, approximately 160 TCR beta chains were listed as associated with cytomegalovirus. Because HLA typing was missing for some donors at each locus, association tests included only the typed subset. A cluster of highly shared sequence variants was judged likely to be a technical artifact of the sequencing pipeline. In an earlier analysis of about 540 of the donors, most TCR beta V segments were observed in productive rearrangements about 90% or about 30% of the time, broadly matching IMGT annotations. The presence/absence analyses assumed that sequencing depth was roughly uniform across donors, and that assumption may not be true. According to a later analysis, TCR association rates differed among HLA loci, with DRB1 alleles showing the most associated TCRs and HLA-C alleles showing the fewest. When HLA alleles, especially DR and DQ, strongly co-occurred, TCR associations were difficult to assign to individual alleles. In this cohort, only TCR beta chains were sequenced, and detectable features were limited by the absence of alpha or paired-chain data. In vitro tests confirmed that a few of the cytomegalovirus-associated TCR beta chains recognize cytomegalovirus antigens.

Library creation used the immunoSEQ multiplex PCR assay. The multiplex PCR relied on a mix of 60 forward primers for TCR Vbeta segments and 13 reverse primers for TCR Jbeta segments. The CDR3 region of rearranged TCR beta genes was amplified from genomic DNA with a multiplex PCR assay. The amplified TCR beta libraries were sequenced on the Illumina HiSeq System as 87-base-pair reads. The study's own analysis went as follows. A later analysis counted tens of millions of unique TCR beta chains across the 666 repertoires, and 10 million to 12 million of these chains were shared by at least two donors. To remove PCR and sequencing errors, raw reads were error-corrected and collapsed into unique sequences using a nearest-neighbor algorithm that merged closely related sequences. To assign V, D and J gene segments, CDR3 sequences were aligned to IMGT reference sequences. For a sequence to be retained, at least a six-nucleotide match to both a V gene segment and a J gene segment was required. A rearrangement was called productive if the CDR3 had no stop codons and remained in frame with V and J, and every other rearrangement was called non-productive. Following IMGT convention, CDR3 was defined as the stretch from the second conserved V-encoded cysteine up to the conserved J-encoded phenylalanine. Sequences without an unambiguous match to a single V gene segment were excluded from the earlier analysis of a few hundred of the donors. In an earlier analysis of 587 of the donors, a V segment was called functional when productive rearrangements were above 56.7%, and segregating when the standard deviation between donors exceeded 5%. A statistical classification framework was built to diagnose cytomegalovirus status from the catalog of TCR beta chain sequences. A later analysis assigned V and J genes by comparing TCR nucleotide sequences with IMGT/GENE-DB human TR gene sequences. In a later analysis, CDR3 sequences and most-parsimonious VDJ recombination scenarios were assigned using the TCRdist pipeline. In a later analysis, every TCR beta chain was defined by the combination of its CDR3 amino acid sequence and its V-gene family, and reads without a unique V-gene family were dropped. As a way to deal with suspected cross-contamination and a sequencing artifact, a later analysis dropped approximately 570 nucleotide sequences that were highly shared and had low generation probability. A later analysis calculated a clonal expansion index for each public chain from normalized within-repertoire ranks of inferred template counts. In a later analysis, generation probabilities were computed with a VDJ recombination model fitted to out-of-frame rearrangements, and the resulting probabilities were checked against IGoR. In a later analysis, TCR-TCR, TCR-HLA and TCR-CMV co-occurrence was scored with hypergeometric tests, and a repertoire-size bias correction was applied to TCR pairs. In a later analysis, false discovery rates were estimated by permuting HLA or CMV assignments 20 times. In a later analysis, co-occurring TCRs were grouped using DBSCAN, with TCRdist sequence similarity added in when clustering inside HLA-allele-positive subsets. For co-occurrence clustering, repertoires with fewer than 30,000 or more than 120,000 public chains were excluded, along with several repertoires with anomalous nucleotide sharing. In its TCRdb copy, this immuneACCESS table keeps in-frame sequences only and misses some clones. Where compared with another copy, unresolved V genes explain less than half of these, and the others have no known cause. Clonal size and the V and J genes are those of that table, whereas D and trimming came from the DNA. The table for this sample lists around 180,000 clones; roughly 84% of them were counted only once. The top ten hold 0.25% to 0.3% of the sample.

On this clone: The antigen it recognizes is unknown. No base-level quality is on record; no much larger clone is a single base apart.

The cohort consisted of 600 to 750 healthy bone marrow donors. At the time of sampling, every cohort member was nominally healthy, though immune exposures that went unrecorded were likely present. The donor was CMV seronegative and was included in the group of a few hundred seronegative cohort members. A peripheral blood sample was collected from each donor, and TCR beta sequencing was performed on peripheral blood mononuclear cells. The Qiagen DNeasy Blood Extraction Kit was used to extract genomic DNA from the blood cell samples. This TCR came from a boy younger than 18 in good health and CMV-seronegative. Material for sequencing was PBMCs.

The DNA sequence is TGTGCCAGCAGTTTACCCGGACAGGGTCGACACGAGCAGTACTTC. It is translated as CASSLPGQGRHEQYF. The chain is encoded by TRBV27 joined to TRBJ2-7; the central 8 bases match TRBD1. There are 15 amino acids in the CDR3, from cysteine to phenylalanine inclusive. The kept DNA is CDR3 alone, 45 bases in frame from the first base. The germline V end is reduced by 2 bases and the J end by 5 bases; junction bases left unmatched: 8. According to the germline V gene (reference sequence), CDR1 reads MNHEY and CDR2 reads SMNVEV.